This TCR beta chain was captured in a study of T cell changes during pregnancy in multiple sclerosis. The CDR3 is 15 amino acids. After removal of 0 bases from V and 2 bases from J, the junction contained 6 bases not matched to a gene. The germline V gene has CDR1 SQVTM and CDR2 ANQGSEA. Profiled with immunoSEQ multiplex PCR; TCRdb holds only in-frame clones, not every one. In the table there are about 92,000 clones, 80% to 95% of which are singletons. The gene calls are TRBV29-1 and TRBJ2-7; the match to TRBD2 covers 8 bases. The sequencing here drew on peripheral blood, taken in the first trimester of pregnancy. The receptor was isolated from a female donor with multiple sclerosis, enrolled in a pregnancy study. The CDR3 sequence: CSVEDTGTSAYEQYF. CDR3 nucleotide sequence: TGCAGCGTTGAAGATACCGGGACTAGTGCCTACGAGCAGTACTTC.